This T cell receptor (beta chain) emerged from a study of cytomegalovirus exposure and HLA in healthy donors. A multiplex PCR was run with 60 Vbeta primers and 13 Jbeta primers. Assay used: immunoSEQ multiplex PCR; TCRdb lists only in-frame clones, some missing. The table has approximately 190,000 clones, 70% to 80% seen once; the top ten hold over 2%. The germline V gene has CDR1 SGDLS and CDR2 YYNGEE. The CDR3 extends over 15 amino acids. V was shortened by 3 bases and J by 7 bases, with 19 bases between the two germline ends. The sequence was collected from a woman under 40 in good health and CMV-seropositive. J is TRBJ2-5 and V is TRBV9; maybe TRBD2 (6 bases). Input material: PBMCs. This CDR3 is CASSAWDSDGGTQYF. The CDR3 DNA sequence: TGTGCCAGCAGCGCATGGGACTCTGATGGGGGGACCCAGTACTTC.